This T cell receptor (beta chain) derives from a study of brain T cells in children with intractable seizures. Time point of the sample: blood from clinic visit 5 months post-surgery; TSC patient then seizure free. Sequencing was limited to surgery cases with top T cell transcript signatures in brain tissue. Data came from immunoSEQ multiplex PCR; TCRdb stores just in-frame clones and leaves some out. The table shows about 340,000 clones, with 85% to 95% occurring only once. V was cut by 1 base and J by 8 bases, with 9 bases left in between. The CDR3 spans 12 residues. CDR1 is SGHNT, CDR2 YYREEE, per germline (reference sequence).

This specimen consisted of peripheral blood, obtained 4 to 6 months after surgery. The chain carries TRBV5-4 and TRBJ1-1, with no clear D. This sequence originates from a boy younger than two with tuberous sclerosis and intractable seizures. The CDR3 DNA is TGTGCCAGCAGCTTGCACCCCACCGAAGCTTTCTTT. Amino acids: CASSLHPTEAFF.